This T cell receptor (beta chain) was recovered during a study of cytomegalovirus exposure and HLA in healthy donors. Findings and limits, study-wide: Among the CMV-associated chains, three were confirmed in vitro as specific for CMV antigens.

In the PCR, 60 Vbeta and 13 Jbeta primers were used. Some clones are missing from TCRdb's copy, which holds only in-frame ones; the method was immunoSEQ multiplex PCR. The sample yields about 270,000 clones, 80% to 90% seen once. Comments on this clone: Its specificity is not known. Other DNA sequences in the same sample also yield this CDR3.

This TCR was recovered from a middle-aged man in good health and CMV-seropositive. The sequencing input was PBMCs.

CDR3 DNA sequence: TGTGCCAGCAGTGAAGCACTATCGGGACAGGGCTACGAGCAGTACTTC. Protein: CASSEALSGQGYEQYF. The chain is built from TRBV6-1 and TRBJ2-7, with 9 nucleotides matching TRBD1. After removal of 0 bases from V and 3 bases from J, the junction contained 6 bases not matched to a gene. Germline V gene sequence: CDR1 MNHNS, CDR2 SASEGT. The CDR3 is 16 amino acids.